Sequencing of this T cell receptor (beta chain) was carried out in a study of blood T cells in healthy people across ages (dated by TCRdb to between 2014 and 2016). Looking at the study overall: In model experiments, template switching captured roughly one uniquely barcoded TCR beta cDNA molecule for every two T cells. Age-related changes in TCR beta repertoire diversity were measured in the study by deep sequencing normalized with unique cDNA molecular identifiers. Four age groups were formed from the donors: young (average roughly 16 years), middle-aged (less than 40), aged (about 62) and long-lived (approximately 80). To avoid experimental bias, donors of different ages were randomly spread across the sequencing lanes. For two donors (one aged 18 to 29 and one aged 80 or older), the study analyzed two additional independent replicas of 1 million unique cDNA reads from the same blood draw. Broader findings and caveats from the paper: Compared with the aged group, the long-lived group had more naive CD4+ T cells, fewer expanded clones and increased TCR diversity, a pattern suggesting age selection. Because the CMV infection status of the donors was unknown, age-related changes in expanded clonotypes may potentially have been confounded. Observed TCR beta diversity per million T cells fell roughly linearly with age, and a significant reduction was already apparent by age around 39. Conclusive comparison of naive and antigen-experienced compartments was prevented by the profiling of bulk unsorted PBMCs. There was a strong correlation between observed TCR beta diversity and the percentage of naive T cells measured by flow cytometry. Total diversity estimates from one million sequenced T cells were considered lower bounds and underestimates.

Receptors were amplified or captured by 5' RACE. Sequencing took place on an Illumina HiSeq 2500. A second PCR of about 7 to 12 cycles was performed with a sample-barcoded 5' primer and a J-beta primer mix. A template-switch 5' adaptor carrying 12 random nucleotides introduced a unique molecular identifier onto each TCR beta cDNA molecule. Each sample yielded at least 2.5 million CDR3-containing paired-end reads. The Mint cDNA synthesis kit, primed by a TRBC-specific oligonucleotide, was used to synthesize first-strand cDNA from all RNA. All cDNA was treated with uracil-DNA glycosylase and then went through a first 18-cycle PCR with the universal primers M1SS and BC2_uni_R. As for the original processing: For normalization, 1 million high-quality reads were randomly selected from each sample, with every read carrying a distinct molecular identifier. Instead of being binned into consensus sequences, reads that shared molecular identifiers were thrown out. MiTCR, set to a Q25 quality threshold and the strictest error-elimination algorithm, was used for CDR3 identification, clonotype clustering and error correction. A nonparametric unseen species model with Euler transformation was used to estimate a lower bound on total TCR beta diversity. TCRdb's own reprocessing of the public reads used fastp at Q25 and MiXCR and kept productive beta chains. Entries that share a CDR3 protein sequence are merged under the most common genes and DNA. The V and J calls were determined by TCRdb, not by the authors. This sample gives about 970,000 distinct CDR3 sequences in total; roughly 51% of them show up just once. The ten largest clones represent 20% to 25% of the sample.

Donors were 39 systemically healthy Caucasian individuals from Russia aged roughly 6 to 100 years. Ten milliliters of peripheral blood were drawn from each donor into EDTA-treated Vacutainer tubes. Ficoll-Paque density-gradient centrifugation was used to isolate PBMCs, with at least 6 million per sample. Trizol reagent was used to extract total RNA from PBMCs, with at least 5.5 micrograms per sample. For every donor, an aliquot of PBMCs went through flow cytometry to measure the percentages of naive CD45RAhigh/CD27high T cells. From a lookup of the germline V gene, CDR1 and CDR2 are SQVTM and ANQGSEA. From its cysteine to its phenylalanine, the CDR3 spans 15 amino acids. This entry keeps only the CDR3 DNA: 45 bases, framed from base 1. V is shortened by 4 bases, J by 7 bases, and the region joining them spans 22 bases. This clonotype was detected only a few times. Its antigen remains unidentified. Base qualities were left out, and no much larger clone turns up one base away.

The sample taken for sequencing was blood. The V gene is TRBV29-1 and the J gene is TRBJ1-1; D gene: possibly TRBD1, on 6 matching bases. This sequence originates from a woman in her sixties in good health. In nucleotides, the sequence is TGCAGCGTTGTTCTTCCCGGTGGGGGCCCCCGTGAAGCTTTCTTT. The resulting protein is CSVVLPGGGPREAFF.